What follows are 9 T cell receptor beta chains derived from one specimen sequenced in a study of blood T cell repertoires in COVID-19 (dated by TCRdb to about 2020). Libraries were made using the immunoSEQ multiplex PCR assay. TCRdb provides this immuneACCESS table in a form limited to in-frame rearrangements. Some clones are lacking; in checked studies, under half of them reflect an unresolved V gene, and why the rest are absent is not known. This sample lists about 150,000 clones; approximately 81% were detected once. The biggest ten clones account for roughly 8.3% of the sample. Material: peripheral blood. These receptors all stem from a woman aged 60-75 years with COVID-19, enrolled during active disease.

The chain joins TRBV9 to TRBJ2-3, with D maybe TRBD1 (6 bases). V lost 2 bases and J lost 2, with 9 bases in between. This CDR3 region has 14 residues. Looked up from germline, CDR1 is SGDLS and CDR2 is YYNGEE. The CDR3 sequence: CASSVGGFTDTQYF. DNA of the CDR3: TGTGCCAGCAGCGTTGGGGGCTTCACAGATACGCAGTATTTT.

The J gene is TRBJ1-1, the V gene TRBV18, with unresolved D. The germline V and J ends were trimmed by 4 bases and 1 base, with 10 bases remaining between them. CDR1 and CDR2 from the germline V gene are KGHSH and LQKENI. The CDR3 extends over 14 amino acids. CDR3 protein: CASSRSYRNTEAFF. CDR3 nucleotides: TGTGCCAGCTCACGCTCCTACAGGAACACTGAAGCTTTCTTT.

V gene TRBV4-1 combines with J gene TRBJ2-7; D is unclear. V gave up 3 bases and J gave up 3 bases, with 9 bases separating them. The CDR3 extends over 13 amino acids. CDR1 and CDR2 from the germline V gene are MGHRA and YSYEKL. The CDR3 protein is CASSQLQSYEQYF. The CDR3 DNA reads TGCGCCAGCAGCCAGTTACAGAGCTACGAGCAGTACTTC.

The DNA of the CDR3 is TGTGCCAGTAGTATCCTTCTTCAGGGGGGCGGCTACACCTTC. It yields the protein CASSILLQGGGYTF. The V and J genes are TRBV19 and TRBJ1-2, with 7 bases matching TRBD1. With V trimmed by 3 bases and J by 8 bases, 9 bases remained unmatched. This CDR3 is 14 amino acids long. Per the germline V gene, CDR1 is LNHDA and CDR2 is SQIVND (reference sequence). Based on the CDR3 plus reference TRBV19 and TRBJ1-2, the full variable domain is DGGITQSPKYLFRKEGQNVTLSCEQNLNHDAMYWYRQDPGQGLRLIYYSQIVNDFQKGDIAEGYSVSREKKESFPLTVTSAQKNPTAFYLCASSILLQGGGYTFGSGTRLTVV.

The J gene is TRBJ1-5, the V gene TRBV2; 7 nucleotides agree with TRBD1. Losses at the gene ends were 2 bases for V and 0 bases for J; bases not matched to a gene: 10. There are 18 residues in the CDR3. CDR1 is SNHLY, CDR2 FYNNEI, per germline. The CDR3 loop reads CASSERTGTVYSNQPQHF. CDR3 in DNA: TGTGCCAGCAGTGAAAGGACAGGTACCGTTTATAGCAATCAGCCCCAGCATTTT.

This clone occurred a few times. V gene TRBV10-2 combines with J gene TRBJ2-1; 15 nucleotides align to TRBD2. This CDR3 has 16 amino acids. The J segment lost 5 bases and the V segment lost 4 bases, leaving 3 bases of the junction unmatched. The germline V gene has CDR1 WSHSY and CDR2 SAAADI. CDR3 loop: CASSGGTSGGHNEQFF. The CDR3 DNA sequence: TGCGCCAGCAGTGGGGGGACTAGCGGGGGGCACAATGAGCAGTTCTTC.

The chain is built from TRBV6-5 and TRBJ2-1, with 9 bases aligning to TRBD2. CDR1 is MNHEY, CDR2 SVGAGI, per germline. The CDR3 contains 15 residues. The V gene end was trimmed by 5 bases and the J gene end by 4 bases; junction bases not matched to a gene: 6. The CDR3 loop reads CASSTGGRGYNEQFF. The CDR3 nucleotides are TGTGCCAGCAGTACTGGCGGGAGGGGTTACAATGAGCAGTTCTTC.

V usage is TRBV5-1 and J usage is TRBJ2-1; D is perhaps TRBD2 (6 bases). The germline CDR1 and CDR2 sequences are SGHRS and YFSETQ. The CDR3 contains 15 residues. Deletions cut 3 bases from V and 5 bases from J, with 15 bases between. This CDR3 reads CASSSGLTADNEQFF. CDR3 nucleotides: TGCGCCAGCAGCTCAGGACTAACAGCGGACAATGAGCAGTTCTTC.

The J gene is TRBJ1-1, the V gene TRBV3-1 (or the pseudogene TRBV3-2); TRBD1 is a possible D gene (5 bases). Germline-derived CDR1 and CDR2 are LGHDT and YNNKEL (reference sequence). This CDR3 is built from 13 residues. The germline V and J ends were trimmed by 6 bases and 3 bases, with 11 bases remaining between them. CDR3 bases: TGTGCCAGCAGAATAGGAGGGGACACTGAAGCTTTCTTT. This encodes CASRIGGDTEAFF.